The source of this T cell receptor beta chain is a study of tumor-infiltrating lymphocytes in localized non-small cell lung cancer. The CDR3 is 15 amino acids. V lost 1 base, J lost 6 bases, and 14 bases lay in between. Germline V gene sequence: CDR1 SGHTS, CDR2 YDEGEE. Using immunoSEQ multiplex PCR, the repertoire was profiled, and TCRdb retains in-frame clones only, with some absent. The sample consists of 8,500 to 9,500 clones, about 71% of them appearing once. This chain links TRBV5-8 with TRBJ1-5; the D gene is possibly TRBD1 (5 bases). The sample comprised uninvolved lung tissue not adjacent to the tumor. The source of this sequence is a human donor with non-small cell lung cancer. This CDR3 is CASSLWPQGVQPQHF. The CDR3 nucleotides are TGTGCCAGCAGCTTGTGGCCTCAGGGAGTTCAGCCCCAGCATTTT.